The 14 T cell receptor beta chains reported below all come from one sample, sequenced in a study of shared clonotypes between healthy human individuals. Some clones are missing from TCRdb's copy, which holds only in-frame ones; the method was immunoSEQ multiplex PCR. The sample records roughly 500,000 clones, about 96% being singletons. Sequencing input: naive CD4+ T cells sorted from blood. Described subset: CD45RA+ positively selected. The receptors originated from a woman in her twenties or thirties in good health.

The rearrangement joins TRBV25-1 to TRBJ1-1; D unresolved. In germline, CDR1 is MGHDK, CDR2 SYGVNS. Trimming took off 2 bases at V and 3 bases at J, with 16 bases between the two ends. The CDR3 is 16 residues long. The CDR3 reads CASSEPGRVGYTEAFF. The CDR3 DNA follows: TGTGCCAGCAGTGAACCTGGGAGGGTCGGGTACACTGAAGCTTTCTTT.

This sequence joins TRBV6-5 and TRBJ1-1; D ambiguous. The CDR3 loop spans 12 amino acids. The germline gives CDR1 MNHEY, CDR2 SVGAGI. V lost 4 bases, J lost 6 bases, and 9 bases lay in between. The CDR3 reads CASSSRTAEAFF. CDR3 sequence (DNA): TGTGCCAGCAGTTCCCGGACGGCTGAAGCTTTCTTT.

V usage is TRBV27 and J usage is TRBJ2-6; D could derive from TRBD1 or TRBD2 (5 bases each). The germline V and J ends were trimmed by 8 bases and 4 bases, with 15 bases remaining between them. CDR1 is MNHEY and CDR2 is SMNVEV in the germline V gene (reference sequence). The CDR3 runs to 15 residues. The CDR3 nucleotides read TGTGCCAGCTCTACGTGGGGGTCAGGGGCCAACGTCCTGACTTTC. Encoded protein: CASSTWGSGANVLTF. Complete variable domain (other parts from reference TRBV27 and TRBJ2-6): EAQVTQNPRYLITVTGKKLTVTCSQNMNHEYMSWYRQDPGLGLRQIYYSMNVEVTDKGDVPEGYKVSRKEKRNFPLILESPSPNQTSLYFCASSTWGSGANVLTFGAGSRLTVL.

CDR3 sequence (DNA): TGCGCCAGCAGCCAGGCTAAACTCGGGTCCAAACTGTTTTTT. As protein: CASSQAKLGSKLFF. The chain is built from TRBV4-1 and TRBJ1-4; no firm D call. CDR1 MGHRA and CDR2 YSYEKL come from the germline V gene. This CDR3 spans 14 amino acids. Trimming took off 3 bases at V and 11 bases at J, with 16 bases between the two ends.

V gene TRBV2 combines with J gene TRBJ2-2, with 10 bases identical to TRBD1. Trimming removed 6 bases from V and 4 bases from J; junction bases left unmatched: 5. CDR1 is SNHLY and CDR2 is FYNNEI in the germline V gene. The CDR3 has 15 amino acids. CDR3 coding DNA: TGTGCCAGCAGGACAGGGGGCGTTTTCACCGGGGAGCTGTTTTTT. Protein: CASRTGGVFTGELFF.

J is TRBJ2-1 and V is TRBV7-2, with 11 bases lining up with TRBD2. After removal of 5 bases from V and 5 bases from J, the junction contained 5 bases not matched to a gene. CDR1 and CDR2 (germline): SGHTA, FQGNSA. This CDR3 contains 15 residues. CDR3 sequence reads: CASSLGLADDNEQFF. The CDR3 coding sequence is TGTGCCAGCAGCCTGGGACTAGCGGACGACAATGAGCAGTTCTTC.

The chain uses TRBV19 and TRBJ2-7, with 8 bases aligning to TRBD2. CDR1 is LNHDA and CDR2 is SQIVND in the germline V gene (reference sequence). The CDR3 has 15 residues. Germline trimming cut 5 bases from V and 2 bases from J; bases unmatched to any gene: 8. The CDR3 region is CASSPEGLAAYEQYF. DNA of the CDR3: TGTGCCAGTAGTCCCGAAGGACTAGCCGCCTACGAGCAGTACTTC.

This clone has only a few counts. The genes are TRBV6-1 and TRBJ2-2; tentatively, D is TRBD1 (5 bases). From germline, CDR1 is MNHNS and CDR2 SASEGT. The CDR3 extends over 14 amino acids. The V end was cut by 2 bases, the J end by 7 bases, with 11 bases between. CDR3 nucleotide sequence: TGTGCCAGCAGTGAACAGGGTCCGGTCGGGGAGCTGTTTTTT. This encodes CASSEQGPVGELFF.

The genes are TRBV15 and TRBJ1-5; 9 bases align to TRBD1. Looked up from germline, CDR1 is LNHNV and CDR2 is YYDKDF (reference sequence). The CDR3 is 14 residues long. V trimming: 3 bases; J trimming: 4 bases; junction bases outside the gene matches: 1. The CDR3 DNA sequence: TGTGCCACCAGCAGGGGGACAGGGAATCAGCCCCAGCATTTT. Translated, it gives CATSRGTGNQPQHF.

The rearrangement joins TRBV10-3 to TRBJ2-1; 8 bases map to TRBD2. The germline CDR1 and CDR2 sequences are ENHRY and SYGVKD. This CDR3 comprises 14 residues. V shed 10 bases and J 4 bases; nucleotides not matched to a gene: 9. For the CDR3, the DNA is TGTGCCACCGCTCAAGCGGGGGTATACAATGAGCAGTTCTTC. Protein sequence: CATAQAGVYNEQFF.

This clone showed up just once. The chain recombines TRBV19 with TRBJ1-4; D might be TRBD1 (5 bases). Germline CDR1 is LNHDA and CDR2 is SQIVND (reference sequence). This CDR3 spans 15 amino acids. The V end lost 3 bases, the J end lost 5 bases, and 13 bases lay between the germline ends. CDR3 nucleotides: TGTGCCAGTAGTATCAGGAGGGGTTACAATGAAAAACTGTTTTTT. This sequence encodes CASSIRRGYNEKLFF. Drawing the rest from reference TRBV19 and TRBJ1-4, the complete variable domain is DGGITQSPKYLFRKEGQNVTLSCEQNLNHDAMYWYRQDPGQGLRLIYYSQIVNDFQKGDIAEGYSVSREKKESFPLTVTSAQKNPTAFYLCASSIRRGYNEKLFFGSGTQLSVL.

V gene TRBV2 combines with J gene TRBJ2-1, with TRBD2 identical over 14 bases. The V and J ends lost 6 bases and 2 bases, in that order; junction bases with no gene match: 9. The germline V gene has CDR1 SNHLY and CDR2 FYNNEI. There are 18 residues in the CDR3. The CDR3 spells CASRAGTSGSYAYNEQFF. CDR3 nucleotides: TGTGCCAGCAGAGCCGGGACTAGCGGGAGTTATGCCTACAATGAGCAGTTCTTC.

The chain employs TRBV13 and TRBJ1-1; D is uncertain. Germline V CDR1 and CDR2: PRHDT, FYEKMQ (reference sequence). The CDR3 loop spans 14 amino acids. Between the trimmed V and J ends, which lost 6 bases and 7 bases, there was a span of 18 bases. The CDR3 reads CASSHPLYPREAFF. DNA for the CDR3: TGTGCCAGCAGTCACCCCCTTTACCCCCGTGAAGCTTTCTTT.

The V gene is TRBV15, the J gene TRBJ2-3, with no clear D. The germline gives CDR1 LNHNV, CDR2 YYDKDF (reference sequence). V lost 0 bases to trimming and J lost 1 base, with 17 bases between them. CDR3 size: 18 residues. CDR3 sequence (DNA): TGTGCCACCAGCAGAGATCTTTCTCGGACCGTGCGCACAGATACGCAGTATTTT. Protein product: CATSRDLSRTVRTDTQYF.